This T cell receptor (beta chain) derives from a study of shared clonotypes between healthy human individuals. Points from the study as a whole: Compared with clonotypes that all four donors shared, non-shared clonotypes had lower generation probabilities. Depth was large, yet rarefaction showed that sorted-subset sequencing was incomplete.

Replicate sorted-subset PCRs were loaded with roughly 190 ng DNA, about 30,000 T cell genomes. Some clones are missing from TCRdb's copy, which holds only in-frame ones; the method was immunoSEQ multiplex PCR. The profile shows about 2 million clones, around 96% of them singletons. A remark on this clone: Its antigen remains unidentified.

Positively selected for CCR7, the CD45RO-negative cells used as naive CD8 cells excluded terminally differentiated effector memory CD45RA+ cells. Germline V gene data show CDR1 as SQVTM and CDR2 as ANQGSEA. This CDR3 has 15 amino acids. Between the trimmed V and J ends, which lost 2 bases and 0 bases, there was a span of 14 bases. The source of this sequence is a man aged 18-30 years in good health. The sequenced sample consisted of naive CD8+ T cells sorted from blood. V and J are TRBV29-1 and TRBJ2-7; the D is unclear. CDR3 coding DNA: TGCAGCGTTGAACTTATCGCGGAGTCCTCCTACGAGCAGTACTTC. This translates into CSVELIAESSYEQYF.